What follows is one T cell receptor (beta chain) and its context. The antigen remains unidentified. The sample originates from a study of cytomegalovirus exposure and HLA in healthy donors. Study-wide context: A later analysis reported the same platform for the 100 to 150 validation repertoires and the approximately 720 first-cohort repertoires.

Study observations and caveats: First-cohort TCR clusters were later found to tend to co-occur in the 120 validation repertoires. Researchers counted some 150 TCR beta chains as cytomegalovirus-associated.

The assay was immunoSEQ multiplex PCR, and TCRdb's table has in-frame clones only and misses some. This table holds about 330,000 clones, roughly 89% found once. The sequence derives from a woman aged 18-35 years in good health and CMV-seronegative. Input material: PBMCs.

The DNA for the CDR3 is TGTGCCAGCTCACATCGGGACAGGCCCAGGTACGAGCAGTACTTC. Translated: CASSHRDRPRYEQYF. This chain connects TRBV18 to TRBJ2-7; 8 positions agree with TRBD1. The CDR3 loop spans 15 amino acids. The J segment lost 4 bases and the V segment lost 4 bases, leaving 9 bases of the junction unmatched. In germline, CDR1 is KGHSH, CDR2 LQKENI.